This is a list of T cell receptor beta chains from one sample in a study of shared clonotypes between healthy human individuals. This table comes from immunoSEQ multiplex PCR, and its TCRdb copy is limited to in-frame clones, with some not included. This sample has 600,000 or so clones, with around 96% found just once. Sequencing used naive CD8+ T cells sorted from blood. These receptors all stem from a woman in her 30s in good health. The CDR3 runs from the conserved cysteine through the conserved F or W. Each record gives: J gene, D gene, clone size, V gene, CDR3 protein, CDR3 DNA. The D gene is left open where the match is weak. A clone size is listed for some rows: how often the clone was seen (once, few, many), or a class if it is expanded.

TRBJ1-3,-,-,TRBV7-9,CASSLGQNSGNTIYF,TGTGCCAGCAGCTTAGGGCAGAACTCTGGAAACACCATATATTTT
TRBJ2-7,-,few,TRBV6-6,CASSPGTYEQYF,TGTGCCAGCAGTCCCGGAACTTACGAGCAGTACTTC
TRBJ1-6,-,-,TRBV6-5,CASSYPSHNSPLHF,TGTGCCAGCAGTTATCCCTCGCATAATTCACCCCTCCACTTT
TRBJ2-1,TRBD1,-,TRBV12-5,CASGPLRTGFWEQFF,TGTGCTAGTGGTCCGCTGAGGACAGGATTTTGGGAGCAGTTCTTC
TRBJ2-1,TRBD2,-,TRBV19,CASSQGLVSNEQFF,TGTGCCAGTAGCCAGGGACTAGTTAGCAATGAGCAGTTCTTC
TRBJ1-2,-,-,TRBV5-4,CASSSLTSNYGYTF,TGTGCCAGCAGCTCCCTGACCTCTAACTATGGCTACACCTTC
TRBJ2-1,TRBD2,-,TRBV11-3,CASSSTWEGPYEQFF,TGTGCCAGCAGCTCGACATGGGAGGGCCCTTATGAGCAGTTCTTC
TRBJ2-7,-,-,TRBV5-5,CASRVGYEQYF,TGTGCCAGCAGAGTGGGATACGAGCAGTACTTC
TRBJ2-5,TRBD2,-,TRBV4-1,CASSPRLAGVLPGKETQYF,TGCGCCAGCAGCCCCCGCTTGGCGGGAGTTCTCCCAGGAAAAGAGACCCAGTACTTC
TRBJ1-1,-,-,TRBV19,CASTPSRTANTEAFF,TGTGCCAGCACACCTTCGCGGACGGCAAACACTGAAGCTTTCTTT
TRBJ2-7,TRBD2,once,TRBV29-1,CSGTSGFGEQYF,TGCAGCGGCACTAGCGGCTTTGGCGAGCAGTACTTC
TRBJ1-4,TRBD1,-,TRBV29-1,CSVVGQGDEKLFF,TGCAGCGTTGTGGGACAGGGGGATGAAAAACTGTTTTTT
TRBJ1-6,TRBD1,-,TRBV4-1,CASSYHGGTGGTPDNSPLHF,TGCGCCAGCAGCTATCACGGCGGGACAGGGGGCACCCCGGATAATTCACCCCTCCACTTT
TRBJ2-5,TRBD1,few,TRBV5-1,CASSLGGVGGETQYF,TGCGCCAGCAGCTTGGGGGGAGTAGGGGGCGAGACCCAGTACTTC
TRBJ1-1,-,-,TRBV27,CASSRKLENTEAFF,TGTGCCAGCAGCCGGAAATTGGAGAACACTGAAGCTTTCTTT